A selection of T cell receptor beta chains follows, all from one sample in a study of blood T cell repertoires in COVID-19. Profiled with immunoSEQ multiplex PCR; TCRdb holds only in-frame clones, not every one. Found here are around 140,000 clones, about three quarters of them singletons; the top ten hold around 4.2%. Sequencing used peripheral blood. The receptors here all came from a woman of 80 years or more with active or convalescent COVID-19. CDR3s include the opening cysteine and the closing phenylalanine or tryptophan. Fields, in order: CDR3 protein, clone size, J gene, V gene, CDR3 length. Where a row states a size, it is once, few, many or the class of an expanded clone; other rows omit it.

CDR3: CASSSTGVGQPQHF; size: once; J: TRBJ1-5; V: TRBV19; length: 14
CDR3: CASSYPGQVGHNEQFF; size: NA; J: TRBJ2-1; V: TRBV6-2/TRBV6-3; length: 16
CDR3: CASSLGTANTEAFF; size: NA; J: TRBJ1-1; V: TRBV3-1/TRBV3-2; length: 14
CDR3: CASNRDSYNSPLHF; size: NA; J: TRBJ1-6; V: TRBV2; length: 14
CDR3: CASSSGLAGTTGELFF; size: NA; J: TRBJ2-2; V: TRBV7-3; length: 16
CDR3: CASSGDSREKLFF; size: NA; J: TRBJ1-4; V: TRBV5-8; length: 13
CDR3: CASSQDLGGQATNSPLHF; size: NA; J: TRBJ1-6; V: TRBV4-3; length: 18
CDR3: CSASALAGFTDTQYF; size: NA; J: TRBJ2-3; V: TRBV20-1; length: 15
CDR3: CSASGHAQGGYTF; size: NA; J: TRBJ1-2; V: TRBV29-1; length: 13
CDR3: CASSLALGTGSHEQYF; size: NA; J: TRBJ2-7; V: TRBV5-1; length: 16
CDR3: CASSVAGGHNEQFF; size: NA; J: TRBJ2-1; V: TRBV6-5; length: 14
CDR3: CASSMYRGTMNTEAFF; size: NA; J: TRBJ1-1; V: TRBV5-8; length: 16
CDR3: CASSTVPGTEAFF; size: NA; J: TRBJ1-1; V: TRBV5-1; length: 13
CDR3: CASSRDGGEYQPQHF; size: NA; J: TRBJ1-5; V: TRBV18; length: 15
CDR3: CASSLQETQYF; size: many; J: TRBJ2-5; V: TRBV7-9; length: 11
CDR3: CASSSLTAFEAFF; size: many; J: TRBJ1-1; V: TRBV27; length: 13
CDR3: CASSGGTGFNEQYF; size: NA; J: TRBJ2-7; V: TRBV5-1; length: 14